A single sample gave rise to the 26 T cell receptor beta chains below, sequenced in a study of CD8+CD57+ T cells in acquired aplastic anemia. According to the study, genomic DNA was the template for TCR beta VDJ and CDR3 profiling. TCRdb called the reads again in MiXCR, with one record for every CDR3 protein. The data hold some 150,000 distinct CDR3 sequences, with about 52% observed a single time. Flow cytometry had shown expanded CD8+CD57+ cells in the patients chosen for sequencing. The material sequenced was sorted CD4+, CD8+, or CD8+CD57+ T cells (not recorded which) from PBMCs. The receptors were gathered from a human donor with aplastic anemia.

This rearrangement joins TRBV7-2 to TRBJ2-7, with 9 bases aligning to TRBD1. J was trimmed by 4 bases and V by 3 bases; bases with no gene match: 1. The CDR3 totals 13 residues. CDR1 is SGHTA and CDR2 is FQGNSA in the germline V gene. CDR3 sequence: CASSFGQGYEQYF. The CDR3 nucleotides are TGTGCCAGCAGCTTTGGACAGGGGTACGAGCAGTACTTC.

CDR3 in amino acids: CASSRLTDTQYF. The DNA of the CDR3 is TGTGCCAGCAGCCGCCTCACAGATACGCAGTATTTT. This chain uses TRBV7-8 with TRBJ2-3, with D hard to call. The CDR3 contains 12 residues. Germline V gives CDR1 SGHVS, CDR2 FQNEAQ. V lost 5 bases and J lost 2, with 5 bases in between.

The chain is built from TRBV9 and TRBJ2-1, with D perhaps given as TRBD1 or TRBD2 (5 bases each). This CDR3 region has 15 residues. Deletions cut 0 bases from V and 8 bases from J, with 15 bases between. Germline CDR1 is SGDLS and CDR2 is YYNGEE. The CDR3 region is CASSVGGVSGDEQFF. The CDR3 region has the DNA TGTGCCAGCAGCGTAGGAGGGGTTTCAGGAGATGAGCAGTTCTTC.

This chain connects TRBV15 to TRBJ1-1; no clear D gene. Trimming shortened V by 1 base and J by 0 bases, and 6 bases separated the two germline ends. CDR3 length: 14 residues. Germline CDR1 reads LNHNV; CDR2 reads YYDKDF (reference sequence). The CDR3: CATSRAPMNTEAFF. The CDR3 DNA reads TGTGCCACCAGCAGAGCACCCATGAACACTGAAGCTTTCTTT.

This clonotype was recorded a few times. The chain uses TRBV5-1 and TRBJ2-1, with 10 bases lining up with TRBD2. The V gene's germline CDR1 is SGHRS and CDR2 YFSETQ. The CDR3 is 15 residues long. V lost 0 bases to trimming and J lost 6 bases; unmatched junction nucleotides: 3. CDR3 DNA: TGCGCCAGCAGCTTGGTAGCGGGGGGACCCAATGAGCAGTTCTTC. It is translated as CASSLVAGGPNEQFF.

This clonotype was picked up a small number of times. This chain's CDR3 is CASTRQPPYEQYF. The CDR3 DNA sequence: TGCGCCAGCACCAGACAGCCTCCCTACGAGCAGTACTTC. The V and J genes are TRBV10-2 and TRBJ2-7; the D gene is possibly TRBD1 (5 bases). CDR1 is WSHSY, CDR2 SAAADI, per germline. This CDR3 has 13 amino acids. The V gene lost 7 bases and the J gene lost 2 bases, with 12 bases spanning the gap.

V gene TRBV7-2 combines with J gene TRBJ2-2, with a weak D call TRBD1 (6 bases). Germline CDR1 SGHTA, CDR2 FQGNSA. The V and J ends lost 1 base and 4 bases respectively, with 7 bases between them. The CDR3 sequence is 14 residues long. CDR3 sequence reads: CASSLDRVTGELFF. In DNA, the CDR3 is TGTGCCAGCAGCTTAGACAGGGTCACCGGGGAGCTGTTTTTT.

This clonotype has just a few counts. The V and J genes are TRBV29-1 and TRBJ2-1; 7 bases are shared with TRBD2. The germline gives CDR1 SQVTM, CDR2 ANQGSEA. With V trimmed by 6 bases and J by 6 bases, 2 bases remained unmatched. The CDR3 has 11 residues. The CDR3 reads CSVTSANEQFF. CDR3 in DNA: TGCAGCGTAACTAGCGCCAATGAGCAGTTCTTC.

About this clonotype itself: The DNA is left out, because the CDR3 cannot be placed on it with certainty; the CDR3 is given as TCRdb lists it. The J gene is TRBJ1-1, the V gene TRBV12-3 or TRBV12-4; the DNA was not used to check the table's D call, TRBD1. The CDR3 adds up to 19 amino acids, both ends counted. This CDR3 is CASRVGSGISFGPGTEAFF.

On this clonotype: It may be a read error: a sequence one base away is much more abundant. This chain links TRBV4-3 with TRBJ1-2, with D maybe TRBD1 (5 bases). Trimming cost V 1 base and J 4 bases, with 10 bases left between them. Germline V gives CDR1 LGHNA, CDR2 YSLEER. CDR3 size: 14 residues. CDR3 nucleotide sequence: TGCGCCAGCAGCCAAGGGACGGGGGTCTATGGCTACACCTTC. This codes for CASSQGTGVYGYTF.

This clonotype was seen many times. The V call is TRBV7-9, the J call TRBJ2-7, with D possibly TRBD1 on 5 matching bases. Germline values: CDR1 SEHNR, CDR2 FQNEAQ (reference sequence). Trimming stripped 5 bases from V and 4 bases from J, with 18 bases between. The CDR3 covers 15 residues. The CDR3 here is CASSRRKGEEYEQYF. The CDR3 bases are TGTGCCAGCAGCCGTCGAAAAGGGGAAGAATACGAGCAGTACTTC.

V gene TRBV7-3 combines with J gene TRBJ2-5; D possibly uses TRBD1 or TRBD2 (5 bases each). Germline CDR1 is SGHTA and CDR2 is FQGTGA. V lost 2 bases, J lost 4 bases, and 17 bases lay in between. CDR3 length: 16 amino acids. The CDR3 spells CASSLGSEGRGETQYF. CDR3 DNA sequence: TGTGCCAGCAGCTTAGGAAGCGAGGGGAGAGGAGAGACCCAGTACTTC.

This clonotype was seen a single time. This chain uses TRBV20-1 with TRBJ2-7; 7 positions agree with TRBD1. V lost 6 bases, J lost 6 bases, and 14 bases stayed unmatched. Germline CDR1 reads DFQATT; CDR2 reads SNEGSKA (reference sequence). This CDR3 comprises 14 residues. This CDR3 reads CSASSQEGAREQYF. The DNA of the CDR3 is TGCAGTGCCAGCAGCCAAGAGGGGGCGCGCGAGCAGTACTTC.

The rearrangement joins TRBV19 to TRBJ2-7; 14 nucleotides agree with TRBD2. In germline, CDR1 is LNHDA, CDR2 SQIVND (reference sequence). V lost 7 bases, J lost 1 base, and 3 bases stayed unmatched. CDR3 length equals 15 residues. In DNA form, the CDR3 reads TGTGCCAGTATTGGGACTAGCGGGGGTTCCTACGAGCAGTACTTC. This gives the protein CASIGTSGGSYEQYF. The whole variable domain, remainder taken from reference TRBV19 and TRBJ2-7, is DGGITQSPKYLFRKEGQNVTLSCEQNLNHDAMYWYRQDPGQGLRLIYYSQIVNDFQKGDIAEGYSVSREKKESFPLTVTSAQKNPTAFYLCASIGTSGGSYEQYFGPGTRLTVT.

CDR3 in amino acids: CASSKSDRGSPLHF. The CDR3 bases are TGTGCCAGCAGCAAATCGGACAGGGGTTCACCCCTCCACTTT. The rearrangement joins TRBV7-2 to TRBJ1-6; TRBD1 agrees at 9 bases. Looked up from germline, CDR1 is SGHTA and CDR2 is FQGNSA. Trimming took 5 bases from V and 9 from J; bases not matched to a gene: 5. CDR3 size: 14 residues.

This clonotype was seen only a few times. The gene calls are TRBV29-1 and TRBJ2-1; D perhaps matches TRBD1 (5 bases). Deletions cut 1 base from V and 5 bases from J, with 6 bases between. Germline CDR1 and CDR2: SQVTM and ANQGSEA. CDR3 length: 12 amino acids. The CDR3 nucleotides read TGCAGCGTTGAAGCCAGGGACAATGAGCAGTTCTTC. Protein: CSVEARDNEQFF.

The V call is TRBV19, the J call TRBJ1-2, with a possible D match to TRBD1 (6 bases). CDR3 length: 12 amino acids. Germline V gene sequence: CDR1 LNHDA, CDR2 SQIVND (reference sequence). V lost 7 bases, J lost 4 bases, and 10 bases lay in between. The CDR3 here is CASTLDSYGYTF. CDR3 bases: TGTGCCAGTACCCTGGACAGCTATGGCTACACCTTC.

This clonotype was detected many times. The gene calls are TRBV6-1 and TRBJ2-3; the D gene is possibly TRBD1 (5 bases). This CDR3 spans 15 amino acids. Trimming pared 5 bases from V and 3 bases from J, leaving 15 bases between. The germline V gene encodes CDR1 MNHNS and CDR2 SASEGT. The CDR3 nucleotides are TGTGCCAGCAGTACCCAGGGATTTGGGACAGATACGCAGTATTTT. It yields the protein CASSTQGFGTDTQYF.

The rearrangement joins TRBV7-6 to TRBJ1-1, with D maybe TRBD1 (5 bases). Per the germline V gene, CDR1 is SGHVS and CDR2 is FNYEAQ. V was clipped by 4 bases and J by 5 bases, with 20 bases between them. The CDR3 sequence is 16 residues long. Here the CDR3 DNA reads TGTGCCAGCAGCTCTCCGGGATCCCCTGGGGGAACTGAAGCTTTCTTT. Protein sequence: CASSSPGSPGGTEAFF.

This clonotype appeared a few times. This may be a read error, as it is one base from a much larger clone. V is TRBV12-3 or TRBV12-4 and J is TRBJ2-2, with D perhaps TRBD2 (5 bases). V lost 6 bases to trimming and J lost 3 bases, with 11 bases between them. There are 14 residues in the CDR3. Here the CDR3 reads CASRIGIYTGELFF. The CDR3 DNA sequence: TGTGCCAGCAGGATCGGGATATACACCGGGGAGCTGTTTTTT.

This clonotype was recorded many times. The rearrangement joins TRBV20-1 to TRBJ1-1; 7 bases fit TRBD1. The CDR3 runs 12 residues. V shed 2 bases and J 7 bases; nucleotides not matched to a gene: 4. The germline CDR1 and CDR2 sequences are DFQATT and SNEGSKA (reference sequence). The CDR3 protein is CSARPRDSEAFF. The CDR3 DNA follows: TGCAGTGCTAGACCCCGGGACAGTGAAGCTTTCTTT.

This clonotype was recorded a few times. The chain is built from TRBV3-1 and TRBJ1-1; 8 nucleotides line up with TRBD1. Germline CDR1 is LGHDT and CDR2 is YNNKEL (reference sequence). The CDR3 totals 13 residues. V shed 2 bases, J shed 11 bases, and the junction held 7 bases outside the gene matches. CDR3 DNA sequence: TGTGCCAGCAGCCAATACAGGGGGAGACGGGCTTTCTTT. It is translated as CASSQYRGRRAFF.

This clonotype was recorded at least ten times. This chain joins TRBV5-6 and TRBJ2-7; 9 bases are a match to TRBD1. The trim removed 3 bases at V and 2 bases at J, leaving 6 bases unmatched. The germline CDR1 and CDR2 sequences are SGHDT and YYEEEE. The CDR3 length is 15 residues. CDR3 sequence reads: CASSWDRVLPYEQYF. The CDR3 DNA reads TGTGCCAGCAGCTGGGACAGGGTACTTCCCTACGAGCAGTACTTC.

This clonotype was recorded a few times. The chain recombines TRBV10-3 with TRBJ2-6; D could derive from TRBD1 or TRBD2 (5 bases each). V lost 4 bases to trimming and J lost 0 bases, with 16 bases between them. The CDR3 loop spans 18 amino acids. Germline V CDR1 and CDR2: ENHRY, SYGVKD. For the CDR3, the DNA is TGTGCCATCAGTGCCGGGGACGGGCAAGCCTCTGGGGCCAACGTCCTGACTTTC. Protein: CAISAGDGQASGANVLTF.

Only one count was recorded for this clonotype. The chain carries TRBV19 and TRBJ2-5; D uncertain. There are 13 residues in the CDR3. V lost 2 bases and J lost 5, with 9 bases in between. The germline CDR1 and CDR2 sequences are LNHDA and SQIVND (reference sequence). CDR3 residues: CASSINVLETQYF. The DNA of the CDR3 is TGTGCCAGTAGTATAAACGTTTTGGAGACCCAGTACTTC. Drawing the rest from reference TRBV19 and TRBJ2-5, the complete variable domain is DGGITQSPKYLFRKEGQNVTLSCEQNLNHDAMYWYRQDPGQGLRLIYYSQIVNDFQKGDIAEGYSVSREKKESFPLTVTSAQKNPTAFYLCASSINVLETQYFGPGTRLLVL.

This clonotype was found many times. The rearrangement uses TRBV4-2 and TRBJ1-4; the match to TRBD1 covers 7 bases. Per germline, CDR1 LGHNA and CDR2 YNFKEQ. The CDR3 length is 14 residues. V lost 5 bases and J lost 5; bases outside the gene matches: 5. The CDR3 nucleotides read TGTGCCAGCAGCTCGACAGGGCCCAATGAAAAACTGTTTTTT. This encodes CASSSTGPNEKLFF.